The T cell receptor (beta chain) described here comes from a study of blood T cells in healthy people across ages. Study-wide findings and caveats: Higher diversity, along with more naive CD4+ cells, distinguished long-lived donors from aged donors.

A second 7 to 11 cycle PCR used barcoded and J-beta primers. TCRdb processed the 5' RACE reads anew with MiXCR; each CDR3 protein has one entry. The sample has some 710,000 distinct CDR3 sequences, about 20% seen once. In the case of this clonotype: The antigen remains unidentified.

The sequenced sample was blood. The TCR sequence derives from a man aged 70 or older in good health.

CDR3 loop: CASTRTAFATDTQYF. For the CDR3, the DNA is TGTGCCAGCACCAGGACAGCCTTTGCCACAGATACGCAGTATTTT. The chain links TRBV7-2 to TRBJ2-3, with a possible D match to TRBD1 (6 bases). Germline V gene lookup returns CDR1 SGHTA and CDR2 FQGNSA. This CDR3 comprises 15 residues. V was trimmed by 7 bases and J by 2 bases, leaving 16 bases between them. Drawing the rest from reference TRBV7-2 and TRBJ2-3, the complete variable domain is GAGVSQSPSNKVTEKGKDVELRCDPISGHTALYWYRQSLGQGLEFLIYFQGNSAPDKSGLPSDRFSAERTGGSVSTLTIQRTQQEDSAVYLCASTRTAFATDTQYFGPGTRLTVL.